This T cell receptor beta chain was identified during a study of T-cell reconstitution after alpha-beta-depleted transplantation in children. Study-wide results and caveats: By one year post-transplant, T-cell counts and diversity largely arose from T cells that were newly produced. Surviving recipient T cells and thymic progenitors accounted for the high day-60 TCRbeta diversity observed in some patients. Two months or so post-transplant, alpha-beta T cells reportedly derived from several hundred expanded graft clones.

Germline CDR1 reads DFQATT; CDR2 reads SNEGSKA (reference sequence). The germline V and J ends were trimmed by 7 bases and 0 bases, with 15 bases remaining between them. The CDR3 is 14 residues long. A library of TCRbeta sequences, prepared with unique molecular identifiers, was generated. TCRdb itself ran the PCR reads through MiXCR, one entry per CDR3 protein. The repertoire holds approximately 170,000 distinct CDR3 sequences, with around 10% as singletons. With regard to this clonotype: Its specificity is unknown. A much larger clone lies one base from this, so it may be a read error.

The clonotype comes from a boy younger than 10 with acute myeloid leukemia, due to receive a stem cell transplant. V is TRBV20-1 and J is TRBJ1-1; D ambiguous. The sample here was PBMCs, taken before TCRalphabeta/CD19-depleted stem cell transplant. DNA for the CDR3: TGCAGTGTTAAAACTTACACCTTGAACACTGAAGCTTTCTTT. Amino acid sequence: CSVKTYTLNTEAFF.